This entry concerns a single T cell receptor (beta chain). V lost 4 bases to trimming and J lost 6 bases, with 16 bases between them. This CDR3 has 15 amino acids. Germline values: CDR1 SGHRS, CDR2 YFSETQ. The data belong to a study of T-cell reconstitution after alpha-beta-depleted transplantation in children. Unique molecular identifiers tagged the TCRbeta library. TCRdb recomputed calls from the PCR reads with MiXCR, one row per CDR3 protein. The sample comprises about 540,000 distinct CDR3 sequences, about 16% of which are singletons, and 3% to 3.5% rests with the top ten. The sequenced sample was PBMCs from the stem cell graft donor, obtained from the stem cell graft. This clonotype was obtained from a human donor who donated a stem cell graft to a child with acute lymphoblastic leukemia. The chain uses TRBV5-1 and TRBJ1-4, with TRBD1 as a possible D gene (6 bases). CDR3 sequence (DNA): TGCGCCAGCAGCGGATCATACAGGGCTGATGAAAAACTGTTTTTT. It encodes CASSGSYRADEKLFF.